Below, 20 T cell receptor beta chains from the same sample are listed, as sequenced in a study of T cells in localized non-small cell lung cancer. Profiling relied on immunoSEQ multiplex PCR, and the TCRdb table lists in-frame clones only, not all of them. This sample has about 8,000 clones, with about 89% found just once. This sample comprised peripheral blood, obtained before any cancer treatment. All receptors derive from a male donor at least 60 years old with stage III lung adenocarcinoma.

J is TRBJ2-5 and V is TRBV11-2, with 12 bases aligning to TRBD2. The trim removed 0 bases at V and 3 bases at J, leaving 8 bases unmatched. There are 18 residues in the CDR3. Germline V gene sequence: CDR1 SGHAT, CDR2 FQNNGV. CDR3 amino acids: CASSLDPTSGRREETQYF. For the CDR3, the DNA is TGTGCCAGCAGCTTAGATCCTACTAGCGGGAGGAGGGAAGAGACCCAGTACTTC.

The chain joins TRBV9 to TRBJ1-1; D is unresolved. Deletions cut 3 bases from V and 2 bases from J, with 8 bases between. Germline V CDR1 and CDR2: SGDLS, YYNGEE. This CDR3 contains 13 residues. CDR3 protein: CASSAAVNTEAFF. CDR3 nucleotides: TGTGCCAGCAGCGCGGCCGTCAACACTGAAGCTTTCTTT.

The CDR3 reads CASSDPVIGGNTIYF. Written as DNA, the CDR3 is TGCGCCAGCAGCGATCCCGTGATTGGGGGGAACACCATATATTTT. The V call is TRBV5-1, the J call TRBJ1-3; possibly TRBD1 for D (5 bases). V was shortened by 4 bases and J by 7 bases, with 18 bases between the two germline ends. The CDR3 spans 15 residues. Germline values: CDR1 SGHRS, CDR2 YFSETQ.

CDR3 sequence reads: CASSFLGRRGDEQYF. The DNA of the CDR3 is TGTGCCAGCAGCTTCCTGGGAAGGCGCGGTGACGAGCAGTACTTC. The chain carries TRBV11-2 and TRBJ2-7, with D uncertain. The germline V gene has CDR1 SGHAT and CDR2 FQNNGV. The V and J ends lost 3 bases and 5 bases respectively, with 17 bases between them. The CDR3 is made up of 15 amino acids.

CDR3 region: CASSLDQGPQETQYF. The CDR3 DNA sequence: TGTGCCAGCAGCTTAGATCAGGGGCCCCAAGAGACCCAGTACTTC. The genes are TRBV7-2 and TRBJ2-5; D perhaps matches TRBD1 (6 bases). The V gene lost 1 base and the J gene lost 1 base, with 10 bases spanning the gap. Germline assignment: CDR1 SGHTA and CDR2 FQGNSA. The CDR3 contains 15 residues.

This clone was recorded once. The rearrangement links TRBV7-7 to TRBJ2-2; TRBD1 aligns across 7 bases. This CDR3 is built from 15 residues. V gave up 5 bases and J gave up 7 bases; unmatched junction bases: 10. The germline V gene encodes CDR1 SSHAT and CDR2 FNYEAQ (reference sequence). The CDR3 spells CASSLKGAQGGELFF. The CDR3 region has the DNA TGTGCCAGCAGCCTAAAGGGGGCGCAGGGCGGGGAGCTGTTTTTT.

This clone came up once. The chain employs TRBV11-2 and TRBJ2-1, with TRBD1 matching over 10 bases. This CDR3 contains 17 residues. The V segment lost 6 bases and the J segment 7 bases; nucleotides outside the gene matches: 15. Germline-derived CDR1 and CDR2 are SGHAT and FQNNGV. In DNA form, the CDR3 reads TGTGCCAGCAGTTTCACCTTGCCCGGGACAGGGGATAATGAGCAGTTCTTC. It codes for CASSFTLPGTGDNEQFF.

This chain links TRBV5-1 with TRBJ2-2, with 9 bases aligning to TRBD2. CDR3 length equals 17 residues. Germline V gene lookup returns CDR1 SGHRS and CDR2 YFSETQ. V shed 0 bases, J shed 7 bases, and the junction held 10 bases outside the gene matches. The CDR3 sequence: CASSLAMGLAVNGELFF. The CDR3 DNA follows: TGCGCCAGCAGCTTGGCCATGGGACTAGCAGTTAACGGGGAGCTGTTTTTT.

The genes are TRBV5-4 and TRBJ1-2; D unresolved. V was trimmed by 0 bases and J by 6 bases, leaving 9 bases between them. CDR1 SGHNT and CDR2 YYREEE come from the germline V gene (reference sequence). There are 13 residues in the CDR3. CDR3 bases: TGTGCCAGCAGCTTGGTCGACATGAATGGCTACACCTTC. Its protein is CASSLVDMNGYTF.

The chain is built from TRBV7-9 and TRBJ2-7; the D is unclear. The ends were cut back, 1 base at V and 2 bases at J, with 15 bases in the middle. Germline assignment: CDR1 SEHNR and CDR2 FQNEAQ (reference sequence). This CDR3 region has 16 residues. CDR3 bases: TGTGCCAGCAGCTTAGAGGGCAGCCGACGGCCCTACGAGCAGTACTTC. The encoded protein is CASSLEGSRRPYEQYF.

V gene TRBV19 combines with J gene TRBJ2-3, with TRBD2 identical over 10 bases. Germline V gene sequence: CDR1 LNHDA, CDR2 SQIVND (reference sequence). J was trimmed by 6 bases and V by 3 bases; bases with no gene match: 12. This CDR3 has 17 residues. The CDR3 coding sequence is TGTGCCAGTAGTATTCCTTTGGGCCTAGCGGGAGCTGATACGCAGTATTTT. This encodes CASSIPLGLAGADTQYF. Drawing the rest from reference TRBV19 and TRBJ2-3, the complete variable domain is DGGITQSPKYLFRKEGQNVTLSCEQNLNHDAMYWYRQDPGQGLRLIYYSQIVNDFQKGDIAEGYSVSREKKESFPLTVTSAQKNPTAFYLCASSIPLGLAGADTQYFGPGTRLTVL.

V is TRBV5-1 and J is TRBJ2-3, with 8 positions matching TRBD2. The CDR3 consists of 15 residues. Germline assignment: CDR1 SGHRS and CDR2 YFSETQ. The junction had 10 bases not matched to a gene; V was cut back by 4 bases and J by 6 bases. The CDR3 is CASSLLPGGLDTQYF. The CDR3 DNA reads as TGCGCCAGCAGCCTTCTCCCGGGAGGGCTGGATACGCAGTATTTT.

This clone appeared a few times. The V and J genes are TRBV6-5 and TRBJ2-7; 10 positions match TRBD1. From germline, CDR1 is MNHEY and CDR2 SVGAGI. This CDR3 is built from 16 residues. V lost 0 bases and J lost 4; bases outside the gene matches: 6. In nucleotides, the CDR3 is TGTGCCAGCAGTTACTCCCGGACAGGGGGTAGGTACGAGCAGTACTTC. Residues: CASSYSRTGGRYEQYF.

This rearrangement joins TRBV28 to TRBJ2-7, with unresolved D. Trimming took off 6 bases at V and 9 bases at J, with 15 bases between the two ends. The CDR3 sequence is 12 residues long. Per germline, CDR1 MDHEN and CDR2 SYDVKM. In DNA form, the CDR3 reads TGTGCCAGCAGCGCCCTCCCTTCTTGGCAGTACTTC. This codes for CASSALPSWQYF.

The genes are TRBV27 and TRBJ2-5, with D uncertain. Trimming left V 4 bases short and J 0 bases short, with 15 bases between. The CDR3 spans 16 residues. Germline V gene data show CDR1 as MNHEY and CDR2 as SMNVEV (reference sequence). CDR3 loop: CASSSSFATYQETQYF. Written as DNA, the CDR3 is TGTGCCAGCAGTTCCTCCTTCGCGACTTACCAAGAGACCCAGTACTTC.

This chain uses TRBV20-1 with TRBJ2-1, with no clear D. There are 11 residues in the CDR3. V lost 4 bases and J lost 4, with 5 bases in between. Germline CDR1 reads DFQATT; CDR2 reads SNEGSKA (reference sequence). Here the CDR3 DNA reads TGCAGTGCTAAGGGTTACAATGAGCAGTTCTTC. Amino acids: CSAKGYNEQFF.

The J gene is TRBJ2-7, the V gene TRBV4-2, with a possible D match to TRBD2 (6 bases). This CDR3 comprises 15 residues. CDR1 and CDR2 (germline): LGHNA, YNFKEQ. The V and J ends lost 5 bases and 0 bases respectively, with 14 bases between them. The CDR3 sequence is CASSASRDSSYEQYF. In DNA form, the CDR3 reads TGTGCCAGCAGCGCGAGCCGGGACTCCTCCTACGAGCAGTACTTC.

The chain joins TRBV5-1 to TRBJ2-7, with 12 bases aligning to TRBD2. Losses at the gene ends were 4 bases for V and 0 bases for J; bases not matched to a gene: 2. Germline values: CDR1 SGHRS, CDR2 YFSETQ. The CDR3 extends over 15 amino acids. For the CDR3, the DNA is TGCGCCAGCAGCCTGACTAGCGGGAGCTCCTACGAGCAGTACTTC. It translates to CASSLTSGSSYEQYF.

The gene calls are TRBV27 and TRBJ2-5; D is perhaps TRBD1 (6 bases). The CDR3 loop spans 15 amino acids. Germline values: CDR1 MNHEY, CDR2 SMNVEV (reference sequence). Trimming left V 6 bases short and J 0 bases short, with 14 bases between. CDR3 region: CASRLDSQYQETQYF. As DNA, the CDR3 is TGTGCCAGCAGATTGGACAGCCAGTACCAAGAGACCCAGTACTTC.

This clone was picked up a small number of times. This same CDR3 is encoded by further DNA sequences in the sample. The rearrangement joins TRBV6-5 to TRBJ1-1, with D possibly matching TRBD1 (5 bases). Trimming took off 0 bases at V and 3 bases at J, with 11 bases between the two ends. Germline-derived CDR1 and CDR2 are MNHEY and SVGAGI. The CDR3 covers 15 residues. This chain's CDR3 is CASSYSPGGDTEAFF. As DNA, the CDR3 is TGTGCCAGCAGTTACTCGCCGGGGGGGGACACTGAAGCTTTCTTT.